This record concerns one T cell receptor (beta chain) sequence. Trimming removed 0 bases from V and 5 bases from J, with 12 bases in between. The CDR3 sequence is 15 residues long. Germline values: CDR1 SGHRS, CDR2 YFSETQ. This sample stems from a study of blood T cell repertoires in COVID-19. Whole-study context: The samples span acute and convalescent COVID-19 from the United States, Italy and Spain. Nucleic acid was either cDNA or gDNA, and it came from T cells, B-cell-depleted T cells, or PBMCs.

As originally analysed: By means of reference gene primer amplification, nucleated cell counts were estimated. Profiled with immunoSEQ multiplex PCR; TCRdb holds only in-frame clones, not every one. D and trimming were read from the DNA, whereas the V and J calls and clone size are those reported in that table. The table records 100,000 to 110,000 clones, 85% to 90% of them present only once. V and J are TRBV5-1 and TRBJ2-1; tentative D call: TRBD1 (5 bases). Sequences were obtained from peripheral blood. The sequence came from a human donor in a cohort sampled during active COVID-19. The CDR3 DNA follows: TGCGCCAGCAGCTTGGAATCGACAGCCAACAATGAGCAGTTCTTC. This translates into CASSLESTANNEQFF.